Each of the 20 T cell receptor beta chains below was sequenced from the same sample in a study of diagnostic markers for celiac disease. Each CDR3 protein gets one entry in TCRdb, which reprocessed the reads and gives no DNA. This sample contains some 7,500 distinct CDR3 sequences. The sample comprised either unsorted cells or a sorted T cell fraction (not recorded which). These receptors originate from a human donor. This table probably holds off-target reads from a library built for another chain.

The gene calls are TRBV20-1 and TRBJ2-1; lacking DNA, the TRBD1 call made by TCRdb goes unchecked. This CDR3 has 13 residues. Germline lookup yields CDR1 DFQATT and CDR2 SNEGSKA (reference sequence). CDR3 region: CSSTGQLDNEQFF.

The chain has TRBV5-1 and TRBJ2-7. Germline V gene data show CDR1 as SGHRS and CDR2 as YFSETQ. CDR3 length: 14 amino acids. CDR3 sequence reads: CASSLEAGLYEQYF.

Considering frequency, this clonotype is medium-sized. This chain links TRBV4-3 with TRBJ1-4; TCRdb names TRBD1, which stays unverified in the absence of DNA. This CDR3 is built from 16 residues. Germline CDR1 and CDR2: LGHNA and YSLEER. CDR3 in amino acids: CASSQAEGAFNEKLFF.

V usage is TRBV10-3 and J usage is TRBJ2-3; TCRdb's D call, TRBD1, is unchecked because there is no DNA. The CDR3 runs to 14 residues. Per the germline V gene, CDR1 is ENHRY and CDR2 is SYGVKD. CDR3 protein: CAISEGTSPDTQYF.

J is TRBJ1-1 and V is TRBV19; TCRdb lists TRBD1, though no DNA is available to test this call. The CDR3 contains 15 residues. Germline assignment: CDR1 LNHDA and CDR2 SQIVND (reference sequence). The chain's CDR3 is CASSDRGRLNTEAFF.

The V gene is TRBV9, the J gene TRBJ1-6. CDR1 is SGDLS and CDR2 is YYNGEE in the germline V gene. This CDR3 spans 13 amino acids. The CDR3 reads CASRRSYNSPLHF.

CDR3 loop: CASSRGLLGTQYF. The V gene is TRBV12-3 or TRBV12-4, the J gene TRBJ2-5; TCRdb lists TRBD1, though no DNA is available to test this call. There are 13 residues in the CDR3.

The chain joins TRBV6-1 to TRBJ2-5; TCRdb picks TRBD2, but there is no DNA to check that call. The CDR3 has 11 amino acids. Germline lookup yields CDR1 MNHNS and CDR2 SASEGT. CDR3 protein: CASNVEAAQYF.

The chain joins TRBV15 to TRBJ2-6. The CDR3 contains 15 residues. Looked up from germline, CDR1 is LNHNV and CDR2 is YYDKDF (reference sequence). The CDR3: CATSRDRSGANVLTF.

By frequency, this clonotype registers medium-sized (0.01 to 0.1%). CDR3 protein: CSVEPPGVYNEQFF. The V call is TRBV29-1, the J call TRBJ2-1; lacking DNA, the TRBD1 call made by TCRdb goes unchecked. Germline CDR1 SQVTM, CDR2 ANQGSEA. This CDR3 is built from 14 residues.

CDR3 sequence: CASSSENSYNEQFF. The V call is TRBV5-1, the J call TRBJ2-1. Germline V lookup: CDR1 SGHRS, CDR2 YFSETQ. The CDR3 has 14 amino acids.

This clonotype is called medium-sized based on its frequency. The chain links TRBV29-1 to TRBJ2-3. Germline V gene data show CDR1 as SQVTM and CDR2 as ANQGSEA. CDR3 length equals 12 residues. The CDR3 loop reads CSVASSTDTQYF.

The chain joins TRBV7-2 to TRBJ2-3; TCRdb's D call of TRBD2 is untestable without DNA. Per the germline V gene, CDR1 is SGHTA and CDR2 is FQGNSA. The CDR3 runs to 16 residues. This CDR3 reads CASSKGPSGSTDTQYF.

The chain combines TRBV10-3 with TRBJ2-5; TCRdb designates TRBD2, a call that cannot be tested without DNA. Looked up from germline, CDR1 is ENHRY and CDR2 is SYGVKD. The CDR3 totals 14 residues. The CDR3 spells CAISAGGEQETQYF.

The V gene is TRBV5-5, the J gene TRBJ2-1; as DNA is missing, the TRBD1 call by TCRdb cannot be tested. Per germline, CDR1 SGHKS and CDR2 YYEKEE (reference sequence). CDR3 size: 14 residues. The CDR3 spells CASSLGGQGAEQFF.

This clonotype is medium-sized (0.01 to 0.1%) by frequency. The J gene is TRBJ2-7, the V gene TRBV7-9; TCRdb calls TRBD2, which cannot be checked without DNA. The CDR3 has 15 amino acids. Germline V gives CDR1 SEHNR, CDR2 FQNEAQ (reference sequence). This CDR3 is CASSLVGSPMGEQYF.

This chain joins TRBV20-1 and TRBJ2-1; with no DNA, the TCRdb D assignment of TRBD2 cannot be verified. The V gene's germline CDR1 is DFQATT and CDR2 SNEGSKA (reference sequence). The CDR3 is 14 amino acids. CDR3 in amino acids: CSAIGLAGRDEQFF.

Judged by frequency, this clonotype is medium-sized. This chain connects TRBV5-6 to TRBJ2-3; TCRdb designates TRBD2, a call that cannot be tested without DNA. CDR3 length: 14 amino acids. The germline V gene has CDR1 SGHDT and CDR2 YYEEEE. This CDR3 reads CASSSLAGGDTQYF.

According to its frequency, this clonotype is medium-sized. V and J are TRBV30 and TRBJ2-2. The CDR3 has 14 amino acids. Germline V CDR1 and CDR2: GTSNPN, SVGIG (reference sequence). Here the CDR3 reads CAWSRMGLTGELFF.

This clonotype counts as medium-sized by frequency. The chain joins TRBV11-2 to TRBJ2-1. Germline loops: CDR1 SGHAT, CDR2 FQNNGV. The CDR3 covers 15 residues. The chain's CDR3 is CASSLDTLSYNEQFF.